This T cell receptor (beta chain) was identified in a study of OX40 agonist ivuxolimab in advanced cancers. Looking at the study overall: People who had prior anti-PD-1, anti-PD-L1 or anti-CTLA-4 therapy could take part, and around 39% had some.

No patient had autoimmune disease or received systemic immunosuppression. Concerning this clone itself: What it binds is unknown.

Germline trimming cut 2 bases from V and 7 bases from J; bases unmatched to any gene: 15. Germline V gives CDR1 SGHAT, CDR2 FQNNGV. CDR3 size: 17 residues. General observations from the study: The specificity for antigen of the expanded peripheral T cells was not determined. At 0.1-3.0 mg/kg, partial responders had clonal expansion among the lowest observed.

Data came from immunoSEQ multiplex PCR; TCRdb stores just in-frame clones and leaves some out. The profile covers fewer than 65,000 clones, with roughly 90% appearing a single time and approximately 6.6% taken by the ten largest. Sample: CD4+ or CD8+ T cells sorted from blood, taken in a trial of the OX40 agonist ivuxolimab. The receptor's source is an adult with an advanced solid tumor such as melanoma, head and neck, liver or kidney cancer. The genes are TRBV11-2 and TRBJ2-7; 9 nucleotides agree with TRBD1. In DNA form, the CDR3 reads TGTGCCAGCAGCTTATTTGGAACCGGGACAGGGTTGGGAGAGCAGTACTTC. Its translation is CASSLFGTGTGLGEQYF. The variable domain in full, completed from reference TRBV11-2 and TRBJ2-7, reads EAGVAQSPRYKIIEKRQSVAFWCNPISGHATLYWYQQILGQGPKLLIQFQNNGVVDDSQLPKDRFSAERLKGVDSTLKIQPAKLEDSAVYLCASSLFGTGTGLGEQYFGPGTRLTVT.